This section outlines one T cell receptor (beta chain) sequence together with its context. Its antigen remains unknown. Each donor's status was that of a healthy bone marrow donor. The entry originates in a study of cytomegalovirus exposure and HLA in healthy donors. General study results and limits: As a later analysis showed, a missense DCLRE1C variant was linked to trimming of TCR beta V- and J-genes. CMV serostatus was the only immune exposure information that was available.

Use of 60 Vbeta and 13 Jbeta primers characterized the PCR. Generated by immunoSEQ multiplex PCR, the TCRdb table keeps only in-frame clones and is missing some. This sample has approximately 140,000 clones, with 76% found just once. This CDR3 comprises 14 residues. Deletions cut 4 bases from V and 7 bases from J, with 14 bases between. The germline CDR1 and CDR2 sequences are SGDLS and YYNGEE. This receptor was obtained from a man between 18 and 35 years old in good health and CMV-seronegative. This chain uses TRBV9 with TRBJ2-2; D is perhaps TRBD1 (6 bases). The sequenced sample was PBMCs. The CDR3 sequence: CASSQTQGIGELFF. CDR3 DNA sequence: TGTGCCAGCAGCCAAACGCAGGGGATCGGGGAGCTGTTTTTT.